This paragraph covers one TCR beta chain sequence. This clone was found a few times. Its antigen specificity is not known. One base away there is no much larger clone; base qualities are not given. This specimen's time point label, interpreted: approximately 4 weeks on oral tofacitinib. The sample's treatment or condition label, decoded: oral pan-JAK inhibitor, 5-10 mg twice daily. Lesional scalp punch biopsies and peripheral blood were obtained from alopecia areata patients. PBMCs were separated by density centrifugation and stained for CD3, CD4 and CD8, after which CD4+ and CD8+ T cells were sorted on a FACSAria. The record originates from a study of CD8+ T cells in alopecia areata (dated by TCRdb to 2017 to 2018). For the study in its entirety: Treated patients were enrolled in an open-label pilot trial of oral tofacitinib, 5 to 10 mg twice daily, for moderate-to-severe alopecia areata. Tofacitinib was given for 6 to 18 months, followed by 6 months of follow-up off drug to assess delayed response and recurrence. For the treated patients, the SALT score, which quantifies what percentage of scalp surface area is affected, served as the measure of disease severity. The study used high-throughput TCRbeta sequencing to examine T cell clonal expansion in alopecia areata, in both the C3H/HeJ mouse model and human patients. Scalp tissue and sorted CD4+ and CD8+ peripheral blood T cells from patchy and totalis/universalis alopecia areata patients and from healthy controls were covered by human TCRbeta sequencing. Biopsies were taken from tofacitinib-treated patients at baseline and at 4 and 24 weeks of treatment, and a later scalp biopsy was taken in several of the tofacitinib-treated patients. Clonality in the scalp was compared among normal scalp (n=4), patchy alopecia areata scalp (n=8), and alopecia totalis/universalis scalp (n=8). RNA was obtained with the PAXgene miRNA kit for fixed scalp, the miRNeasy kit for PBMCs, and the RNeasy kit for mouse skin. immunoSEQ multiplex PCR using 35 Vbeta forward primers and 13 Jbeta reverse primers was used to amplify TCRbeta CDR3 regions. Paper-wide results and their limitations: Lesional scalp, especially in alopecia totalis/universalis, showed higher clonality and more expanded CD8+ clones than normal scalp, suggesting antigenic drive. Scalp clonality and the number of expanded CD8+ clones among the top 100 scalp clones were significantly decreased by tofacitinib. Shared TCR sequences between patients were less evident than in mice, which may be partly attributable to HLA diversity in the patient population. Many expanded lesional clones persisted in scalp and blood during tofacitinib treatment, which may partly explain relapse after stopping treatment. Unlike mouse skin, which is dominated by gammadelta T cells, normal human skin has resident alphabeta T cells that are also sequenced, and this complicates analysis of the scalp TCR repertoire. Because the treated cohort was small and had just a single nonresponder, larger studies are needed to establish links between baseline CD8+ expansion and response.

The library was obtained by the immunoSEQ multiplex PCR assay. RNA was extracted from all samples and reverse transcribed into cDNA as template for TCR sequencing. SuperScript III was used for first-strand cDNA synthesis, primed with a 2:1 mix of oligo-dT and random hexamers. A synthetic immune receptor repertoire was used to gauge amplification bias, and whatever bias remained was removed computationally. Per the source publication's procedure: After raw reads were preprocessed to remove errors, the CDR3 was defined following IMGT conventions as running from the conserved cysteine to phenylalanine. Clonality was calculated as 1 minus Shannon entropy normalized by log2 of the number of productive unique TCRs. Whether each scalp clone was CD4 or CD8 was inferred by checking scalp TCRbeta sequences against the CD4 and CD8 repertoires from sorted blood. TCRdb's version of the immuneACCESS table is confined to in-frame rearrangements and falls short of the full clone set. An unresolved V gene accounts for under half of the shortfall where checked; the remainder is of unknown origin. V and J calls and clone size come straight from that table; D and trimming were deduced from the DNA. This sample is represented by about 42,000 clones; less than 70% of them were singletons. Of the sample, about a fifth is held by the ten largest clones.

V loses 5 bases of germline sequence and J loses 5 bases, and the interval between the two ends is 6 bases. Sequences SQVTM (CDR1) and ANQGSEA (CDR2) are obtained from the germline V gene. Including the terminal cysteine and phenylalanine, the CDR3 comprises 10 residues. Left in the record is the CDR3 DNA by itself, 30 bases read in frame from the first base. The sequencing used CD8+ T cells sorted from blood, collected at week 4, from a patient treated with tofacitinib. The chain couples TRBV29-1 to TRBJ2-5; confidence is insufficient to name the D gene. This clonotype originated in a human donor with alopecia areata. The CDR3 here reads CSVLRETQYF. Read as DNA, the sequence is TGCAGCGTTTTGAGGGAGACCCAGTACTTC.